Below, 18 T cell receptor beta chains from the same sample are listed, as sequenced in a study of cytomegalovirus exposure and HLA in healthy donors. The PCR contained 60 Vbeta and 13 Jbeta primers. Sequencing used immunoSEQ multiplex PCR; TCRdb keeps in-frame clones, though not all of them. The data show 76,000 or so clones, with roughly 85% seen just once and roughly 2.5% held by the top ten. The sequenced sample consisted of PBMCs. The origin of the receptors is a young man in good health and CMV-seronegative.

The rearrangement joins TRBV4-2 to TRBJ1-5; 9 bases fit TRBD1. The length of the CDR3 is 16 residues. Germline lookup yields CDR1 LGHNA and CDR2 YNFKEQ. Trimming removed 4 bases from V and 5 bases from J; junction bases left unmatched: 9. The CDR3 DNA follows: TGTGCCAGCAGCCGCGCCGTGGGACAGGGCGATCAGCCCCAGCATTTT. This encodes CASSRAVGQGDQPQHF.

The CDR3 DNA follows: TGTGCCAGCAGCCGAAGGACAGGAGAGACCCAGTACTTC. The encoded protein is CASSRRTGETQYF. The chain couples TRBV25-1 to TRBJ2-5; 7 positions match TRBD1. The CDR3 length is 13 residues. Germline V CDR1 and CDR2: MGHDK, SYGVNS. V was pared by 6 bases and J by 4 bases, with 5 bases of the junction left unmatched.

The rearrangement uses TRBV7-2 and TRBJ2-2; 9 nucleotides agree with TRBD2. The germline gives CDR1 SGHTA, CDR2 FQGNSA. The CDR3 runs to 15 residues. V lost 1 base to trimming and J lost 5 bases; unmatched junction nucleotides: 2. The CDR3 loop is CASSLEGLATGELFF. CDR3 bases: TGTGCCAGCAGCTTAGAGGGACTAGCAACCGGGGAGCTGTTTTTT. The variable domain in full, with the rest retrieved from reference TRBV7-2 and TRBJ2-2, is GAGVSQSPSNKVTEKGKDVELRCDPISGHTALYWYRQSLGQGLEFLIYFQGNSAPDKSGLPSDRFSAERTGGSVSTLTIQRTQQEDSAVYLCASSLEGLATGELFFGEGSRLTVL.

CDR3 protein: CASSLASGGPTGELFF. In DNA form, the CDR3 reads TGTGCCAGCAGTTTGGCCTCGGGAGGGCCCACCGGGGAGCTGTTTTTT. The V gene is TRBV27, the J gene TRBJ2-2, with 8 positions matching TRBD2. With V trimmed by 3 bases and J by 4 bases, 7 bases remained unmatched. The CDR3 totals 16 residues. Germline CDR1 reads MNHEY; CDR2 reads SMNVEV (reference sequence).

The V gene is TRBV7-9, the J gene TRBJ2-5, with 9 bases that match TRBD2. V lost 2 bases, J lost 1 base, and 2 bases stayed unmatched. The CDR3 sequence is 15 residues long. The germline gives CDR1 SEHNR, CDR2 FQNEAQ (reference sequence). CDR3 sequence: CASSLRGRAQETQYF. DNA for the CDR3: TGTGCCAGCAGCTTACGCGGGAGGGCCCAAGAGACCCAGTACTTC.

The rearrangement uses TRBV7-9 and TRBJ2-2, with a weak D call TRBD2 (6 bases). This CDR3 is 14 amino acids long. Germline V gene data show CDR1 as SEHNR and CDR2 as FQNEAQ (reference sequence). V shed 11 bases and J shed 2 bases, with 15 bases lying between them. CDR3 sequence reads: CAGGEVFNTGELFF. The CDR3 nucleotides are TGTGCCGGCGGGGAAGTTTTTAACACCGGGGAGCTGTTTTTT.

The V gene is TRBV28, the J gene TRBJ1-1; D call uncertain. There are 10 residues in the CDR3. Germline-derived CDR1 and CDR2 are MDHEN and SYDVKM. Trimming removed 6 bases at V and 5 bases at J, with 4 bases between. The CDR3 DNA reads TGTGCCAGCAGACGGACTGAAGCTTTCTTT. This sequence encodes CASRRTEAFF.

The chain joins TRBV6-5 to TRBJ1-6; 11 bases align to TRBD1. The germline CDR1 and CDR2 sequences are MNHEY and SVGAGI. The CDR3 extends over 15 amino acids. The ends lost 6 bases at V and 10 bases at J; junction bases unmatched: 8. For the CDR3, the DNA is TGTGCCAGCAGAAAGGGACAGGGGGTTTGGTCACCCCTCCACTTT. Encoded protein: CASRKGQGVWSPLHF.

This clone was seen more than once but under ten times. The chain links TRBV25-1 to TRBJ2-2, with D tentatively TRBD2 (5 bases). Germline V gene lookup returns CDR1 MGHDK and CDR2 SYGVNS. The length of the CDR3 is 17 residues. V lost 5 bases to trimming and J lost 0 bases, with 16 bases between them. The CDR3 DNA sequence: TGTGCCAGCAGTCCTCTTCCTGACTATTCGAACACCGGGGAGCTGTTTTTT. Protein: CASSPLPDYSNTGELFF. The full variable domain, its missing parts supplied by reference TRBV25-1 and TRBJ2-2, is EADIYQTPRYLVIGTGKKITLECSQTMGHDKMYWYQQDPGMELHLIHYSYGVNSTEKGDLSSESTVSRIRTEHFPLTLESARPSHTSQYLCASSPLPDYSNTGELFFGEGSRLTVL.

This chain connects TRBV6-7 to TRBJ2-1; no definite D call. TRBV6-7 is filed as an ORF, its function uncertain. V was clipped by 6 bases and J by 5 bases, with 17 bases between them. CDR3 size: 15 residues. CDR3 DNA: TGTGCCAGCAGGGGTGCGGTATCGACCCACAATGAGCAGTTCTTC. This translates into CASRGAVSTHNEQFF.

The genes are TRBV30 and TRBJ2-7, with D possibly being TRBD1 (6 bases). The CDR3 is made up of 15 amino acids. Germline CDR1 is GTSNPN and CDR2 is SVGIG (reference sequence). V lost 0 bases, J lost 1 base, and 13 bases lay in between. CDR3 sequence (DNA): TGTGCCTGGAGTGTGGTTGGGACACCATCCTACGAGCAGTACTTC. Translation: CAWSVVGTPSYEQYF.

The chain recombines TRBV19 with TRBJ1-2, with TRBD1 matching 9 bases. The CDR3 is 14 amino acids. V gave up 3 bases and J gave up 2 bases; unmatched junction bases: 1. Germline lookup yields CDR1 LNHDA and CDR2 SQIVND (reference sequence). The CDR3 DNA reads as TGTGCCAGTAGTATTACAGGGGGCAACTATGGCTACACCTTC. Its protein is CASSITGGNYGYTF.

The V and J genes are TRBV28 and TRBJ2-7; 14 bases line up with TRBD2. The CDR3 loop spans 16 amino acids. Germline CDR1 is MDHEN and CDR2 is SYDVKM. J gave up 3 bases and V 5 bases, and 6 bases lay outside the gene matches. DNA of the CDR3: TGTGCCAGCAGTATCCGGACTAGCGGGAGGAACTACGAGCAGTACTTC. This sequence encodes CASSIRTSGRNYEQYF. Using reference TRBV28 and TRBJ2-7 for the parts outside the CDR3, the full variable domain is DVKVTQSSRYLVKRTGEKVFLECVQDMDHENMFWYRQDPGLGLRLIYFSYDVKMKEKGDIPEGYSVSREKKERFSLILESASTNQTSMYLCASSIRTSGRNYEQYFGPGTRLTVT.

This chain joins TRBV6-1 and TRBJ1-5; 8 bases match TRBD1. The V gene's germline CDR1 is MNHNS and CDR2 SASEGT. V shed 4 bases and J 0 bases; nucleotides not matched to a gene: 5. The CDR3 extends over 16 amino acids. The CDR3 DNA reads TGTGCCAGCAGTGTCCGACAGGGGCCTAGCAATCAGCCCCAGCATTTT. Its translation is CASSVRQGPSNQPQHF.

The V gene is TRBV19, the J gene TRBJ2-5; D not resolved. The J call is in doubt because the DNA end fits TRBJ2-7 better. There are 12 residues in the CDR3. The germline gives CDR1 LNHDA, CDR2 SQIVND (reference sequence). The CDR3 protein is CASRGSSYEQYF. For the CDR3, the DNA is TGTGCCAGTCGAGGCAGCTCCTACGAGCAGTACTTC.

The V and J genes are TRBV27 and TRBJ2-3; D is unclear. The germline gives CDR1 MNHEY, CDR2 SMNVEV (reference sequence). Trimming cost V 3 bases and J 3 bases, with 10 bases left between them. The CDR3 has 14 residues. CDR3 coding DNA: TGTGCCAGCAGTTTTCGCTACTTGACAGATACGCAGTATTTT. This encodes CASSFRYLTDTQYF.

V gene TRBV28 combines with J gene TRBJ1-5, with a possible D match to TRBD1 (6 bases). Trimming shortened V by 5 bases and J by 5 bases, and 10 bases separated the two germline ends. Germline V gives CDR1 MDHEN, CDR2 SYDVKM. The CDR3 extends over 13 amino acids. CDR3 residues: CASSTGSYQPQHF. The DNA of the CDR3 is TGTGCCAGCAGTACAGGGAGTTATCAGCCCCAGCATTTT.

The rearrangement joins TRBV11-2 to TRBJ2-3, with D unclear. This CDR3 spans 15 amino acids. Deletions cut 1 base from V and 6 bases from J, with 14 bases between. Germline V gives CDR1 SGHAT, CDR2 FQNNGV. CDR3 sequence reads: CASSLAGTFMDTQYF. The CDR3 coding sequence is TGTGCCAGCAGCTTAGCGGGTACTTTTATGGATACGCAGTATTTT.